This record covers a single T cell receptor beta chain. Its antigen is not identified. This table comes from immunoSEQ multiplex PCR, and its TCRdb copy is limited to in-frame clones, with some not included. The sample lists about 180,000 clones; just over 85% were seen once. The germline CDR1 and CDR2 sequences are LNHDA and SQIVND (reference sequence). The CDR3 totals 15 residues. Between the trimmed V and J ends, which lost 3 bases and 9 bases, there was a span of 21 bases. This specimen belongs to a study of T cell responses to AZD1222 COVID-19 vaccine. Study-level findings and limits: Spike-specific TCR breadth and depth were elevated following two AZD1222 doses. The peak T cell response came first, and repertoires were sampled only after it. Mostly white British, mostly female donors; authors suggested clonal diversity may be underestimated.

The material sequenced was peripheral blood, taken on day 0 of AZD1222 vaccination. This clonotype was sampled from an adult in good health. This chain links TRBV19 with TRBJ2-7, with TRBD1 as a possible D gene (6 bases). The CDR3 coding sequence is TGTGCCAGTAGTATGGGTGCTGGCAGGGGCCAGGTGCAGTACTTC. This gives the protein CASSMGAGRGQVQYF. The variable domain in full, completed from reference TRBV19 and TRBJ2-7, reads DGGITQSPKYLFRKEGQNVTLSCEQNLNHDAMYWYRQDPGQGLRLIYYSQIVNDFQKGDIAEGYSVSREKKESFPLTVTSAQKNPTAFYLCASSMGAGRGQVQYFGPGTRLTVT.